This T cell receptor (beta chain) was identified in a study of T cell responses to AZD1222 COVID-19 vaccine. Findings and caveats of the study: It was only five to seven AZD1222 recipients who were seropositive at baseline.

The CDR3 loop spans 14 amino acids. Germline V gene sequence: CDR1 SGHRS, CDR2 YFSETQ. The J segment lost 1 base and the V segment lost 4 bases, leaving 3 bases of the junction unmatched. Sequencing was performed with immunoSEQ multiplex PCR; in TCRdb, only in-frame clones are kept and a portion is missing. The table shows 150,000 or so clones, with about 90% occurring only once. Concerning this clone itself: Its antigen remains unknown.

Specimen: peripheral blood, collected 28 days after the second AZD1222 dose. This chain connects TRBV5-1 to TRBJ1-1, with 8 bases lining up with TRBD1. The source is an adult who received the AZD1222 COVID-19 vaccine. The DNA of the CDR3 is TGCGCCAGCAGCCCGGGACAGGAGAACACTGAAGCTTTCTTT. It is translated as CASSPGQENTEAFF.